This T cell receptor beta chain was found in a study of blood T cell repertoires in COVID-19. Data came from immunoSEQ multiplex PCR; TCRdb stores just in-frame clones and leaves some out. The repertoire consists of 100,000 to 120,000 clones, with 81% occurring once and the leading ten covering 30% to 45%. The ends lost 2 bases at V and 9 bases at J; junction bases unmatched: 12. Germline V gives CDR1 KGHDR, CDR2 SFDVKD. The CDR3 has 16 amino acids. The TCR originated in an elderly man with acute or convalescent COVID-19. V usage is TRBV24-1 and J usage is TRBJ2-5; TRBD2 aligns across 9 bases. Sequencing used peripheral blood. The CDR3 protein is CATSDSGLAPSGAQYF. The CDR3 DNA is TGTGCCACCAGTGATTCCGGACTAGCGCCTTCGGGGGCCCAGTACTTC.